This T cell receptor beta chain was retrieved from a study of T cell repertoires in cytomegalovirus infection. As for the study in general: Matching HLA type, along with CMV infection, was indicated by public TCR beta signatures.

This clonotype showed up many times. TCRdb recomputed calls from the reads with MiXCR, one row per CDR3 protein. The sample comprises around 350,000 distinct CDR3 sequences, roughly 18% of which are singletons, and roughly 9% rests with the top ten. This CDR3 is built from 15 residues. V gave up 1 base and J gave up 4 bases, with 11 bases separating them. The germline V gene encodes CDR1 SGHTA and CDR2 FQGNSA. The sequencing sample was made of PBMCs. This chain connects TRBV7-2 to TRBJ1-5; D is undetermined. The origin of this receptor is a human donor in good health (CMV status not recorded). Some clones in this sample may be carry-over from other donors' samples. The CDR3 sequence: CASSLGVAGNQPQHF. The CDR3 DNA sequence: TGTGCCAGCAGCTTAGGAGTCGCCGGGAATCAGCCCCAGCATTTT. Full variable domain (missing parts from reference TRBV7-2 and TRBJ1-5): GAGVSQSPSNKVTEKGKDVELRCDPISGHTALYWYRQSLGQGLEFLIYFQGNSAPDKSGLPSDRFSAERTGGSVSTLTIQRTQQEDSAVYLCASSLGVAGNQPQHFGDGTRLSIL.